A selection of T cell receptor beta chains follows, all from one sample in a study of vaccination effects on CD4 cells after COVID-19. Method: immunoSEQ multiplex PCR; TCRdb's copy keeps in-frame clones and lacks some. The sample records some 22,000 clones, about 69% being singletons. Their antigen targets remain unknown. The sample was CD4+ T cells from PBMCs cultured with HCoV-NL63 spike peptides, taken before COVID-19 vaccination. Every receptor here comes from a human donor who received a COVID-19 vaccine. Each CDR3 is given with its conserved first and last residue. The order of the fields is CDR3 protein, CDR3 DNA, J gene, V gene, CDR3 length, clone size, D gene. The D gene is left open where the match is weak. Rows may omit the clone size; those that give it use once, few, many or a size class.

CASSLTDTQYF,TGTGCCAGCAGCTTAACAGATACGCAGTATTTT,TRBJ2-3,TRBV7-9,11,.,.
CASSLGQNNSPLHF,TGTGCCAGCAGCTTGGGGCAGAATAATTCACCCCTCCACTTT,TRBJ1-6,TRBV7-6,14,few,.
CASSQDQGRQSSGNTIYF,TGTGCCAGCAGCCAAGATCAAGGCAGGCAAAGCTCTGGAAACACCATATATTTT,TRBJ1-3,TRBV4-2,18,medium-sized,.
CASSLTVMNTEAFF,TGTGCCAGCAGCTTAACAGTTATGAACACTGAAGCTTTCTTT,TRBJ1-1,TRBV7-9,14,few,.
CASSFSAEAFF,TGTGCCAGCAGCTTTTCCGCTGAAGCTTTCTTT,TRBJ1-1,TRBV11-2,11,.,.
CASSPGVGQGYYGYTF,TGTGCCAGCAGCCCGGGCGTGGGACAGGGGTACTATGGCTACACCTTC,TRBJ1-2,TRBV7-2,16,.,TRBD1
CASRKGQGASNQPQHF,TGTGCCAGCCGAAAAGGACAGGGGGCGAGCAATCAGCCCCAGCATTTT,TRBJ1-5,TRBV2,16,.,TRBD1
CASSFDPGSSGNTIYF,TGCGCCAGCAGCTTCGATCCAGGGAGCTCTGGAAACACCATATATTTT,TRBJ1-3,TRBV5-1,16,few,.
CASSQWGFGLANSPLHF,TGTGCCAGCAGCCAATGGGGCTTTGGGCTTGCGAATTCACCCCTCCACTTT,TRBJ1-6,TRBV14,17,.,.
CASSLTQGSNTEAFF,TGTGCCAGCAGCCTCACTCAGGGATCGAACACTGAAGCTTTCTTT,TRBJ1-1,TRBV6-4,15,medium-sized,.
CASNPRPGSPGAEAFF,TGTGCCAGCAACCCACGGCCAGGGTCCCCTGGCGCTGAAGCTTTCTTT,TRBJ1-1,TRBV6-2/TRBV6-3,16,.,.
CASSQPGDRGYSNQPQHF,TGTGCCAGCAGCCAACCCGGCGACAGGGGGTATAGCAATCAGCCCCAGCATTTT,TRBJ1-5,TRBV14,18,once,TRBD1
CASSRDRVGVSTEAFF,TGTGCCAGCTCACGTGACAGGGTGGGGGTGTCCACTGAAGCTTTCTTT,TRBJ1-1,TRBV18,16,.,TRBD1
CATSRDERSGQETQYF,TGTGCCACCAGCAGAGATGAAAGGTCCGGCCAAGAGACCCAGTACTTC,TRBJ2-5,TRBV15,16,.,.
CSASGGPNNEQFF,TGCAGTGCTAGTGGGGGCCCGAACAATGAGCAGTTCTTC,TRBJ2-1,TRBV20-1,13,.,.
CASSPRTSGEKSSSYEQYF,TGTGCCAGCAGCCCAAGGACTAGCGGGGAGAAGTCAAGCTCCTACGAGCAGTACTTC,TRBJ2-7,TRBV13,19,.,TRBD2
CASSLNGHYGYTF,TGCGCCAGCAGCTTGAACGGACACTATGGCTACACCTTC,TRBJ1-2,TRBV5-1,13,.,.
CASSGRNNEQFF,TGTGCCAGTAGCGGGAGGAACAATGAGCAGTTCTTC,TRBJ2-1,TRBV19,12,once,TRBD2
CASSYGEGYTF,TGTGCCAGCAGTTACGGGGAGGGCTACACCTTC,TRBJ1-2,TRBV6-6,11,.,.
CATNSRDYNEQFF,TGTGCCACAAACTCGCGCGATTACAATGAGCAGTTCTTC,TRBJ2-1,TRBV6-6,13,.,.
CASSRKGEGYTF,TGTGCCAGCAGCCGAAAGGGGGAGGGCTACACCTTC,TRBJ1-2,TRBV7-9,12,.,.
CAWNAFGVDTGELFF,TGTGCCTGGAATGCTTTCGGGGTCGACACCGGGGAGCTGTTTTTT,TRBJ2-2,TRBV30,15,.,.
CASSQDGAGKHRNTIYF,TGCGCCAGCAGCCAAGACGGCGCAGGGAAGCACCGAAACACCATATATTTT,TRBJ1-3,TRBV4-3,17,.,.
CAWSTDSLGANVLTF,TGTGCCTGGAGCACCGACAGCCTTGGGGCCAACGTCCTGACTTTC,TRBJ2-6,TRBV30,15,.,.
CASTLGGGNYGYTF,TGTGCCAGCACCTTGGGAGGGGGTAACTATGGCTACACCTTC,TRBJ1-2,TRBV9,14,.,.
CASSVDRGGETQYF,TGTGCCAGCAGCGTGGACAGGGGGGGCGAGACCCAGTACTTC,TRBJ2-5,TRBV9,14,.,TRBD1
CASSFLATQSEKLFF,TGTGCCAGCAGTTTTTTGGCCACGCAGTCAGAAAAACTGTTTTTT,TRBJ1-4,TRBV28,15,.,.
CASRRKSFYEQYF,TGTGCCAGCAGAAGAAAGAGCTTCTACGAGCAGTACTTC,TRBJ2-7,TRBV27,13,.,.
CSVAYPASANNEQFF,TGCAGCGTTGCCTACCCGGCCAGCGCGAACAATGAGCAGTTCTTC,TRBJ2-1,TRBV29-1,15,.,.
CASSSRGGAQFEQYF,TGTGCCAGCAGCTCACGTGGGGGGGCGCAGTTCGAGCAGTACTTC,TRBJ2-7,TRBV7-2,15,.,.